The 18 T cell receptor beta chains reported below all come from one sample, sequenced in a study of blood T cell repertoires in COVID-19. Clones were sequenced by immunoSEQ multiplex PCR, and TCRdb holds only the in-frame ones, with some missing. The sample comprises 210,000 or so clones, around 88% of which are singletons, and 1.5% rests with the top ten. Sequenced sample: peripheral blood. The origin of the receptors is a man aged 18 to 30 with active or convalescent COVID-19.

This clone came up once. The chain is built from TRBV4-1 and TRBJ2-5; D is possibly TRBD2 (5 bases). The CDR3 is 12 residues long. Germline V gene lookup returns CDR1 MGHRA and CDR2 YSYEKL. CDR3 bases: TGCGCTCTGGGATCTACTACGCGGGCCCAGTACTTC. Translating it yields CALGSTTRAQYF.

On this clone itself: An end of the junction differs from the germline gene, which may be a read error. This sequence joins TRBV7-6 and TRBJ2-3, with TRBD2 identical over 9 bases. The CDR3 is 15 residues long. Germline CDR1 is SGHVS and CDR2 is FNYEAQ. The chain's CDR3 is CASSPAGTSRDTQYF. The DNA for the CDR3 is TGTGCCAGCAGCCCGGCCGGGACTAGCAGAGATACGCAGTATTTT.

This chain joins TRBV5-1 and TRBJ1-2; 7 nucleotides align to TRBD1. The V segment lost 7 bases and the J segment 1 base; nucleotides outside the gene matches: 10. CDR3 size: 15 residues. Germline CDR1 SGHRS, CDR2 YFSETQ. CDR3 protein: CASQMGDRNNYGYTF. CDR3 bases: TGCGCCAGCCAGATGGGGGACAGAAATAACTATGGCTACACCTTC.

V and J are TRBV5-1 and TRBJ2-5, with 9 bases fitting TRBD2. The CDR3 is 16 residues long. Germline trimming cut 1 base from V and 4 bases from J; bases unmatched to any gene: 8. The germline gives CDR1 SGHRS, CDR2 YFSETQ. DNA for the CDR3: TGCGCCAGCAGCTTGCCGCTAGCGGGATATACAGAGACCCAGTACTTC. It encodes CASSLPLAGYTETQYF.

This chain links TRBV6-5 with TRBJ1-1, with D unclear. Trimming shortened V by 4 bases and J by 1 base, and 10 bases separated the two germline ends. The germline gives CDR1 MNHEY, CDR2 SVGAGI. This CDR3 contains 14 residues. The CDR3 nucleotides are TGTGCCAGCAGTTTCGGACTGGAGAACACTGAAGCTTTCTTT. Translating it yields CASSFGLENTEAFF.

The chain recombines TRBV12-3 or TRBV12-4 with TRBJ1-2; maybe TRBD1 (5 bases). CDR3 size: 13 residues. The V end lost 2 bases, the J end lost 8 bases, and 12 bases lay between the germline ends. CDR3 coding DNA: TGTGCCAGCAGTTTAAGAGCACAGGAGGGCTACACCTTC. It translates to CASSLRAQEGYTF.

The CDR3 DNA follows: TGTGCCTGGAGGGGGGGGGCGGCCCAAGAGACCCAGTACTTC. Translation: CAWRGGAAQETQYF. The chain is built from TRBV30 and TRBJ2-5; D possibly corresponds to TRBD2 (7 bases). The CDR3 covers 14 residues. Germline V gene lookup returns CDR1 GTSNPN and CDR2 SVGIG (reference sequence). V was clipped by 3 bases and J by 1 base, with 12 bases between them.

In regard to this clone: Additional DNA sequences in this sample encode the identical CDR3. V is TRBV28 and J is TRBJ2-7; D gene unclear. The CDR3 contains 11 residues. Germline V gene sequence: CDR1 MDHEN, CDR2 SYDVKM. V was cut by 4 bases and J by 4 bases, with 5 bases left in between. The CDR3 DNA follows: TGTGCCAGCAGTTCATCATACGAGCAGTACTTC. It specifies CASSSSYEQYF.

The V call is TRBV12-5, the J call TRBJ1-2, with a weak D call TRBD1 (5 bases). The V end was cut by 2 bases, the J end by 2 bases, with 9 bases between. CDR3 length equals 14 residues. Per germline, CDR1 LGHNT and CDR2 FRNRAP. The CDR3 nucleotides are TGTGCTAGTGGTTTGTGGGCAGGGAACTATGGCTACACCTTC. Its translation: CASGLWAGNYGYTF. Filled out from reference TRBV12-5 and TRBJ1-2, the complete variable domain reads DARVTQTPRHKVTEMGQEVTMRCQPILGHNTVFWYRQTMMQGLELLAYFRNRAPLDDSGMPKDRFSAEMPDATLATLKIQPSEPRDSAVYFCASGLWAGNYGYTFGSGTRLTVV.

V usage is TRBV2 and J usage is TRBJ2-7; 7 nucleotides align to TRBD2. The CDR3 spans 13 residues. Germline V gene sequence: CDR1 SNHLY, CDR2 FYNNEI. J gave up 0 bases and V 8 bases, and 4 bases lay outside the gene matches. CDR3 DNA sequence: TGTGCCAGCGAGGCGGGGGTCTCCTACGAGCAGTACTTC. Encoded protein: CASEAGVSYEQYF. Full variable domain (outside the CDR3, taken from reference TRBV2 and TRBJ2-7): EPEVTQTPSHQVTQMGQEVILRCVPISNHLYFYWYRQILGQKVEFLVSFYNNEISEKSEIFDDQFSVERPDGSNFTLKIRSTKLEDSAMYFCASEAGVSYEQYFGPGTRLTVT.

The CDR3 reads CASSDSGLAGYNEQFF. The CDR3 bases are TGTGCCAGCAGTGACTCGGGGCTAGCGGGCTACAATGAGCAGTTCTTC. The chain combines TRBV6-4 with TRBJ2-1, with TRBD2 matching over 8 bases. V was pared by 0 bases and J by 3 bases, with 4 bases of the junction left unmatched. Germline loops: CDR1 MRHNA, CDR2 SNTAGT. The CDR3 sequence is 16 residues long.

This clone turned up a few times. The chain links TRBV7-9 to TRBJ1-1, with a tentative D call TRBD1 (6 bases). V lost 1 base and J 5 bases, leaving 11 bases between the germline ends. Germline V lookup: CDR1 SEHNR, CDR2 FQNEAQ (reference sequence). The CDR3 spans 14 residues. CDR3 protein: CASSLVGGQTEAFF. CDR3 sequence (DNA): TGTGCCAGCAGCTTAGTTGGGGGCCAAACTGAAGCTTTCTTT.

The J gene is TRBJ1-6, the V gene TRBV28; TRBD1 might be the D (6 bases). Trimming cost V 7 bases and J 5 bases, with 12 bases left between them. Per germline, CDR1 MDHEN and CDR2 SYDVKM. The CDR3 covers 14 residues. For the CDR3, the DNA is TGTGCCAGCAACAACTGGGACAATAATTCACCCCTCCACTTT. Its protein product is CASNNWDNNSPLHF.

A word on this clone: Within the sample, other DNA sequences also encode this same CDR3. The gene calls are TRBV30 and TRBJ1-1; D is unresolved. CDR1 is GTSNPN and CDR2 is SVGIG in the germline V gene (reference sequence). The V end lost 0 bases, the J end lost 1 base, and 6 bases lay between the germline ends. This CDR3 has 13 residues. In DNA, the CDR3 is TGTGCCTGGAGTGTAGAGGGGAACACTGAAGCTTTCTTT. As protein: CAWSVEGNTEAFF.

This clone was recorded only once. The chain combines TRBV9 with TRBJ2-7, with D unresolved. Trimming removed 0 bases at V and 3 bases at J, with 7 bases between. Germline assignment: CDR1 SGDLS and CDR2 YYNGEE. There are 13 residues in the CDR3. The CDR3 DNA sequence: TGTGCCAGCAGCGTAGCGGCAGGCTACGAGCAGTACTTC. Its translation: CASSVAAGYEQYF.

The chain employs TRBV6-5 and TRBJ2-7; 8 bases map to TRBD2. Looked up from germline, CDR1 is MNHEY and CDR2 is SVGAGI. The CDR3 is 14 amino acids. The V gene end was trimmed by 4 bases and the J gene end by 4 bases; junction bases not matched to a gene: 6. CDR3 sequence reads: CASSSSGSGYEQYF. DNA for the CDR3: TGTGCCAGCAGTTCCAGCGGGAGTGGATACGAGCAGTACTTC.

V and J are TRBV19 and TRBJ2-1; 13 bases align to TRBD2. CDR1 LNHDA and CDR2 SQIVND come from the germline V gene (reference sequence). This CDR3 region has 16 residues. The ends lost 4 bases at V and 6 bases at J; junction bases unmatched: 6. CDR3 nucleotides: TGTGCCAGTAGTACCGAATGGACTAGCGGGAGCAATGAGCAGTTCTTC. It encodes CASSTEWTSGSNEQFF.

The chain joins TRBV5-1 to TRBJ2-7; 10 bases match TRBD2. The CDR3 covers 15 residues. Trimming cost V 1 base and J 5 bases; bases outside gene matches: 6. CDR1 and CDR2 from the germline V gene are SGHRS and YFSETQ. The CDR3 nucleotides read TGCGCCAGCAGCTTGAGGAGCGGGAGGGCCGACGAGCAGTACTTC. As protein: CASSLRSGRADEQYF.